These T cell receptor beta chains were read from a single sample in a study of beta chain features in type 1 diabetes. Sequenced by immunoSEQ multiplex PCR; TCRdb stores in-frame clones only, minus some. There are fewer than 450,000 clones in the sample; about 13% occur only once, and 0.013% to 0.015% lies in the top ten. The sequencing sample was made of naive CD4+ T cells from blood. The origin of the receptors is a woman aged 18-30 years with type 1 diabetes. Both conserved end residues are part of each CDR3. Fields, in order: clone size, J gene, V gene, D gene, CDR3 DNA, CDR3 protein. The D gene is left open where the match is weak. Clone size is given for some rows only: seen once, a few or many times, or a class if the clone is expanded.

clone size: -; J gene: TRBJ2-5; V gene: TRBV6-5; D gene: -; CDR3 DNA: TGTGCCAGCAGCCTCCAGGCTAGCAGGCAAGAGACCCAGTACTTC; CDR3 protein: CASSLQASRQETQYF
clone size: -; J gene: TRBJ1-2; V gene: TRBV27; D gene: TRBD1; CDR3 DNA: TGTGCCAGCAGTTTATCGATAGGACAGGGATGCACCTTC; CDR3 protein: CASSLSIGQGCTF
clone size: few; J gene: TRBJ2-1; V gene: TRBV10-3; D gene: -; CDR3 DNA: TGTGCCATCAGACACATCAGCTCCTACAATGAGCAGTTCTTC; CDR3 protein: CAIRHISSYNEQFF
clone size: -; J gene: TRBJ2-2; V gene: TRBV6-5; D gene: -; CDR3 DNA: TGTGCCAGCAGTTATCGGGGAGCCGGGGAGCTGTTTTTT; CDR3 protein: CASSYRGAGELFF
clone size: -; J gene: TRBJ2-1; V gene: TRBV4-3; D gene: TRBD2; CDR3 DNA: TGCGCCAGCAGCCAAGGGACTAGCGGACGCAATGAGCAGTTCTTC; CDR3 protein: CASSQGTSGRNEQFF
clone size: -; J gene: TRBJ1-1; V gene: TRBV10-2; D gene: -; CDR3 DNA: TGCGCCAGCAGTGACCAGGGGCCGAACACTGAAGCTTTCTTT; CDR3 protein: CASSDQGPNTEAFF
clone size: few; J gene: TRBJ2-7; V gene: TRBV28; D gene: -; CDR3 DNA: TGTGCCACCCTAGGAACGGGACTCAACCCCCCCTACGAGCAGTACTTC; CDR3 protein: CATLGTGLNPPYEQYF
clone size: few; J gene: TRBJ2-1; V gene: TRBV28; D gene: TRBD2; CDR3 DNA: TGTGCCAGTCGGGGAGGGCAGCCCTCCTACAATGAGCAGTTCTTC; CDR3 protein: CASRGGQPSYNEQFF
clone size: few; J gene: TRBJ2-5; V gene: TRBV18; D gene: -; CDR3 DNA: TGTGCCAGCTCACCTCGCAGGTTACAAGAGACCCAGTACTTC; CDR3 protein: CASSPRRLQETQYF
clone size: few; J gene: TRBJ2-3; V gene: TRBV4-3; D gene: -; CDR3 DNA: TGCGCCAGCAGCCAAGATAAGAAACAGGGACACACAGATACGCAGTATTTT; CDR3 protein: CASSQDKKQGHTDTQYF
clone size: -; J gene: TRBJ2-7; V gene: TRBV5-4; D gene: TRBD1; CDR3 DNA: TGTGCCAGCAGCTTAGGGACAGGGGAGAGTTCGGCCGAGTACTTC; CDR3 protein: CASSLGTGESSAEYF
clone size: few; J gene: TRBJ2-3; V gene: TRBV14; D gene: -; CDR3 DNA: TGTGCCAGCAGCCAAGGACTGTACACAGATACGCAGTATTTT; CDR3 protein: CASSQGLYTDTQYF
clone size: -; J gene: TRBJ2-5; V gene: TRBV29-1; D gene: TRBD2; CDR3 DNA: TGCAGCGTTGAAGGTCCCGGGGGGAGGTCGGAGACCCAGTACTTC; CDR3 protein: CSVEGPGGRSETQYF
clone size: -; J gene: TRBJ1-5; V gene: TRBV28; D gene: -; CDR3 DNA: TGTGCCACCAACTATCAGCCCCAGCATTTT; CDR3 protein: CATNYQPQHF
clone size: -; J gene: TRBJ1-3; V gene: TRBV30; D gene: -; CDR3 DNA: TGTGCCTGGAGTATAGGGGGATCCGGAAACACCATATATTTT; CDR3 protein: CAWSIGGSGNTIYF
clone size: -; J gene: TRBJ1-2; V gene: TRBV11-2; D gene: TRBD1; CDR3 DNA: TGTGCCAGCAGCAACCGACAGGGTTCGATGGACTATGGCTACACCTTC; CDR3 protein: CASSNRQGSMDYGYTF
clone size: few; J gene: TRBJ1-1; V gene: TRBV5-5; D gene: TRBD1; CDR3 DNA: TGTGCCAGCAGCCGCCTACTGGGACAGGTGAACACTGAAGCTTTCTTT; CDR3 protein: CASSRLLGQVNTEAFF